The source of this T cell receptor (beta chain) is a study of neoadjuvant anti-PD-1 for oral cavity cancer. Study-wide background: Around day 43, patients without progression received a fourth nivolumab dose before surgery.

Overall study findings and caveats: Pretreatment Treg/Th17 ratio correlated inversely with post-treatment tumor clonality.

This CDR3 spans 14 amino acids. The germline V gene encodes CDR1 SGHNT and CDR2 YYREEE (reference sequence). Trimming left V 4 bases short and J 0 bases short, with 11 bases between. Assay: immunoSEQ multiplex PCR; the TCRdb copy retains only in-frame clones and omits some. Among around 7,100 clones listed, 50% to 75% were seen once. With respect to this clone: Its antigen is not identified.

This TCR came from a person between 40 and 85 years old with oral cavity squamous cell carcinoma. The chain recombines TRBV5-4 with TRBJ2-7, with D possibly matching TRBD2 (7 bases). The source material was tumor tissue, sampled before nivolumab (anti-PD-1) treatment. Here the CDR3 DNA reads TGTGCCAGCAGCCTTAGGGGGGGCTCCTACGAGCAGTACTTC. It encodes CASSLRGGSYEQYF. The full variable domain, rest sourced from reference TRBV5-4 and TRBJ2-7, is ETGVTQSPTHLIKTRGQQVTLRCSSQSGHNTVSWYQQALGQGPQFIFQYYREEENGRGNFPPRFSGLQFPNYSSELNVNALELDDSALYLCASSLRGGSYEQYFGPGTRLTVT.